Sequencing of this TCR beta chain was carried out in a study of shared T cell receptors in the human thymus. Some clones are missing from TCRdb's copy, which holds only in-frame ones; the method was immunoSEQ multiplex PCR. Here the sample spans about 610,000 clones, approximately 90% being singletons. Germline V gene sequence: CDR1 MNHNY, CDR2 SVGAGI (reference sequence). CDR3 length: 12 amino acids. Trimming removed 8 bases at V and 4 bases at J, with 11 bases between. The sample was also reused in another study, on human thymus T cells. This second report adds: Related research described strongly overlapping thymic repertoires in unrelated people.

The TCR comes from a boy less than two years old with a congenital heart defect. V gene TRBV6-6 combines with J gene TRBJ1-2, with D uncertain. The sample taken for sequencing was thymocytes. The DNA for the CDR3 is TGTGCCAGCGGCGAGGTCAGCTATGGCTACACCTTC. Translated: CASGEVSYGYTF.